This T cell receptor beta chain was captured in a study of spatial heterogeneity in lung cancer. Looking at the study overall: Detection consistently captured more beta-chain sequences than alpha-chain sequences.

Study-level findings and limits: Tumor TCRs that were ubiquitous and expanded showed up in blood more at resection than follow-up.

Stated time point: sample taken at primary tumor resection. Unsorted samples of tumor, nontumor lung or frozen PBMC had their whole RNA sequenced. The donors comprised 60 to 80 untreated early-stage non-small cell lung cancer patients. Every TCR cDNA molecule carried a tag that served as a unique molecular identifier. TCRdb reprocessed the 5' RACE reads with MiXCR, giving one entry per CDR3 protein. The sample has more than 65,000 distinct CDR3 sequences; roughly an eighth are singletons. This clonotype was seen more than once but under ten times. Its antigen is undetermined. V gave up 0 bases and J gave up 0 bases, with 8 bases separating them. Germline assignment: CDR1 KGHSH and CDR2 LQKENI. This CDR3 region has 15 residues.

The clonotype originates from a male donor with early-stage non-small cell lung cancer. The material sequenced was PBMCs, taken at surgery. The V and J genes are TRBV18 and TRBJ2-5; D gene unclear. The chain's CDR3 is CASSPPDGYQETQYF. The CDR3 DNA follows: TGTGCCAGCTCACCACCTGACGGCTACCAAGAGACCCAGTACTTC.